This entry is about one TCR beta chain. The sample belongs to a study of blood T cell repertoires in COVID-19. Looking at the study overall: In each case, the material was cDNA or gDNA derived from T cells, B-cell-depleted T cells, or PBMCs.

This CDR3 is built from 15 residues. Trimming removed 7 bases at V and 7 bases at J, with 20 bases between. Germline assignment: CDR1 SGHVS and CDR2 FQNEAQ. Assay: immunoSEQ multiplex PCR; the TCRdb copy retains only in-frame clones and omits some. The sample lists approximately 46,000 clones, roughly 80% occurring once. Material for sequencing was peripheral blood. This chain connects TRBV7-8 to TRBJ2-1; perhaps TRBD1 as D (6 bases). This receptor was taken from a woman aged 60 to 75 with acute or convalescent COVID-19. The CDR3 loop is CASMLTGRSQNEQFF. The CDR3 DNA reads as TGTGCCAGCATGCTAACAGGGCGATCTCAGAATGAGCAGTTCTTC. The variable domain in full, with the rest retrieved from reference TRBV7-8 and TRBJ2-1, is GAGVSQSPRYKVAKRGQDVALRCDPISGHVSLFWYQQALGQGPEFLTYFQNEAQLDKSGLPSDRFFAERPEGSVSTLKIQRTQQEDSAVYLCASMLTGRSQNEQFFGPGTRLTVL.